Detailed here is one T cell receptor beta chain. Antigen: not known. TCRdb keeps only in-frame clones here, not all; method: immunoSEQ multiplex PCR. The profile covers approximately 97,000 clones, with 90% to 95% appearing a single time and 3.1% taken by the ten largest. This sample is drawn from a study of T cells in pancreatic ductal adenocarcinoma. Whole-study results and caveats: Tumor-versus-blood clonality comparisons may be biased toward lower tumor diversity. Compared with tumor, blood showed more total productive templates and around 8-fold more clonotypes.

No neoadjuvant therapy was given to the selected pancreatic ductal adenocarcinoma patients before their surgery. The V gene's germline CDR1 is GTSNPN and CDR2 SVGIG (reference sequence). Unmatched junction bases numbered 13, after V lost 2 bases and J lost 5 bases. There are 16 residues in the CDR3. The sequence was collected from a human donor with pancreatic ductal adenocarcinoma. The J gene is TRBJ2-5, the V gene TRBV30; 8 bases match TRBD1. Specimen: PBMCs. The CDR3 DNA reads TGTGCCTGGAGTCCTGACAGGGGAAAGGTCCAGGAGACCCAGTACTTC. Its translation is CAWSPDRGKVQETQYF.